This passage covers 8 T cell receptor beta chains from one sample sequenced in a study of radiotherapy plus CTLA-4 blockade in lung cancer. Some clones are missing from TCRdb's copy, which holds only in-frame ones; the method was immunoSEQ multiplex PCR. Altogether some 73,000 clones are present, 74% being singletons, with the ten largest covering approximately 10%. Sequenced material: peripheral blood, taken from a patient treated with radiotherapy plus ipilimumab. Receptors originate from a human donor with non-small cell lung cancer whose response to radiotherapy plus ipilimumab could not be evaluated.

As for this clone: A junction end diverges from the germline sequence, so it may reflect a read error. The gene calls are TRBV6-1 and TRBJ1-6; 8 bases are shared with TRBD1. The CDR3 spans 15 residues. Germline V gene data show CDR1 as MNHNS and CDR2 as SASEGT. The CDR3 here is CASTRQGPNNSPPHF. CDR3 in DNA: TGTGCCAGCACAAGACAGGGGCCAAATAATTCACCCCCCCACTTT.

The CDR3 DNA follows: TGTGCCATCAGTGAGTCAATGGGTGGGCTAGCGGGAAACGAGCAGTACTTC. As protein: CAISESMGGLAGNEQYF. The V gene is TRBV10-3, the J gene TRBJ2-7, with TRBD2 matching over 9 bases. Germline loops: CDR1 ENHRY, CDR2 SYGVKD. The CDR3 consists of 17 residues. The junction had 11 bases not matched to a gene; V was cut back by 0 bases and J by 5 bases.

This sequence joins TRBV28 and TRBJ2-7; D is unresolved. V was pared by 1 base and J by 7 bases, with 17 bases between. The CDR3 totals 15 residues. Per germline, CDR1 MDHEN and CDR2 SYDVKM. Written as DNA, the CDR3 is TGTGCCAGCAGTTTATCCGGCGGTAGTTTATGGGAGCAGTACTTC. As protein: CASSLSGGSLWEQYF.

This clone is medium-sized within its sample. The sample contains more than one DNA sequence encoding this CDR3. This rearrangement joins TRBV9 to TRBJ1-1; unclear D gene. The germline gives CDR1 SGDLS, CDR2 YYNGEE. The CDR3 is 14 residues long. The V gene lost 0 bases and the J gene lost 0 bases, with 6 bases spanning the gap. CDR3 bases: TGTGCCAGCAGCGTAGGGCAATTGAACACTGAAGCTTTCTTT. This encodes CASSVGQLNTEAFF.

In the case of this clone: Germline and junction disagree at one end, which may indicate a read error. J is TRBJ1-1 and V is TRBV30; a weak D match, TRBD1 (5 bases). The CDR3 is 13 residues long. CDR1 and CDR2 from the germline V gene are GTSNPN and SVGIG (reference sequence). CDR3 loop: CAWSVSLSGIRVF. The CDR3 DNA follows: TGTGCCTGGAGTGTGTCTCTTTCAGGGATCAGAGTCTTT.

This clone was found a few times. V and J are TRBV11-2 and TRBJ1-2; D gene uncertain. V lost 6 bases and J 2 bases, leaving 22 bases between the germline ends. The CDR3 is 17 amino acids. From germline, CDR1 is SGHAT and CDR2 FQNNGV. For the CDR3, the DNA is TGTGCCAGCAGACGCCTAGGAGGGAGGACGGGGAACTATGGCTACACCTTC. Amino acid sequence: CASRRLGGRTGNYGYTF.

This clone has only one observation. CDR3 DNA sequence: TGTGCCACCAGCAGAGAGGGGGGGCCGTACGAGCAGTACTTC. Protein sequence: CATSREGGPYEQYF. J is TRBJ2-7 and V is TRBV15, with a tentative D call TRBD2 (7 bases). Trimming took off 0 bases at V and 4 bases at J, with 10 bases between the two ends. Germline V gene sequence: CDR1 LNHNV, CDR2 YYDKDF (reference sequence). There are 14 residues in the CDR3. Supplemented by reference TRBV15 and TRBJ2-7, the full variable domain reads DAMVIQNPRYQVTQFGKPVTLSCSQTLNHNVMYWYQQKSSQAPKLLFHYYDKDFNNEADTPDNFQSRRPNTSFCFLDIRSPGLGDTAMYLCATSREGGPYEQYFGPGTRLTVT.

V is TRBV6-6 and J is TRBJ2-5; maybe TRBD2 (6 bases). The CDR3 is made up of 14 amino acids. Trimming stripped 6 bases from V and 5 bases from J, with 16 bases between. Germline CDR1 MNHNY, CDR2 SVGAGI (reference sequence). The CDR3 nucleotides are TGTGCCAGCAGGAGACTAGTCTCCCAGGAGACCCAGTACTTC. This translates into CASRRLVSQETQYF.